The rows below give T cell receptor beta chains drawn from one sample of a study of T-cell memory formation after mild COVID-19. TCRdb reprocessed the 5' RACE reads with MiXCR, giving one entry per CDR3 protein. The sample includes 140,000 or so distinct CDR3 sequences, 15% to 20% seen only once; the top ten take around 2.5%. Sequencing input: PBMCs or a T cell subset sorted from them (not recorded which). The receptor source for this set is an adult woman who had mild COVID-19 (a few samples of this study predate the infection). Cell type and time point are not known. Both conserved end residues are part of each CDR3. D genes are given only for firm matches.

D	V	J	CDR3
-	TRBV5-1	TRBJ1-3	CASSLAGGSQSGNTIYF
-	TRBV5-1	TRBJ2-3	CASRLHQTDTQYF
-	TRBV7-6	TRBJ2-6	CASSFPRRGGANVLTF
TRBD1	TRBV29-1	TRBJ2-5	CSVPKGAVETQYF
-	TRBV30	TRBJ2-1	CAWERGTGSEQFF
-	TRBV7-3	TRBJ2-3	CASSLESTDTQYF
TRBD2	TRBV4-3	TRBJ2-1	CASSQDPGTSVYNEQFF
TRBD2	TRBV7-2	TRBJ2-3	CASSLARGSGADTQYF
-	TRBV5-1	TRBJ1-4	CASSVGGDNEKLFF
TRBD1	TRBV19	TRBJ2-4	CASRPPQGIGIQYF
-	TRBV12-3/TRBV12-4	TRBJ2-1	CASTLSAGYNEQFF
-	TRBV7-2	TRBJ2-1	CASRDGPAVNNEQFF